This T cell receptor (beta chain) originates from a study of cytomegalovirus exposure and HLA in healthy donors (dated 2017 in TCRdb). In the study overall: An earlier analysis of several hundred of the donors reported roughly 300 Gb of sequence data and some 110 million unique TCR beta sequences obtained from about 200 million T cells. An early release covering approximately 600 HLA-typed donors comprised about 310 gigabases of sequencing data and around 80 million unique TCR sequences. Of the 300 to 500 genotyped donors, over 80% were placed in the genetic ancestry cluster associated with self-reported Caucasian donors. The study was designed to test whether signatures of past pathogen exposure could be identified by cataloging public T cell receptors. The study profiled the T cell repertoires of hundreds of subjects by immunosequencing and related them to cytomegalovirus serostatus. In addition to the first cohort of roughly 670 subjects, a separate validation cohort of approximately 110 different subjects was used. High-throughput TCR immunosequencing, statistical association of individual TCRs with disease status, and machine learning were combined to predict cytomegalovirus infection status. In a later analysis, previously published TCR beta repertoires from about 640 donors were re-analyzed and high-resolution HLA genotyping was added so that TCR occurrence patterns could be studied. In the later analysis, no new phenotypic data were used to find candidate immune exposures; instead, reliance was placed on TCR beta sequences and their occurrence across donors. In an earlier analysis of over 550 of the donors, high-throughput TCR beta sequencing was used to judge whether each TCR beta V gene segment behaved as functional or pseudogenic. Donor age, sex, ethnicity and CMV serostatus were compiled alongside the repertoire data. A later genetic analysis took genome-wide SNP genotypes for about three fifths of the roughly 670 donors and used that subset as a discovery cohort. Every discovery cohort repertoire had been produced on one sequencing platform. Both class I and class II loci were covered by HLA typing, at four-digit resolution. Typing coverage varied by locus: about 620-640 donors for A, B, C, DRB1 and DQB1; more than 500 for DQA1; about 600 for DPA1; approximately 450 for DPB1. About five DR-DQ haplotypes were handled as single units for association and clustering, since linkage in the cohort was strong. On average, 235,054 unique TCR beta nucleotide sequences were sequenced per donor among 398 genotyped donors of the cohort, with 15% to 20% of those sequences being non-productive. General conclusions and limits of the study: Some IMGT-functional V segments, including TRBV6-2 and TRBV6-3, could not be told apart with the 87-base-pair reads, so those segments were excluded. Because HLA typing was missing for some donors at each locus, association tests included only the typed subset. A later analysis reported that several top co-occurrence clusters appeared linked to parvovirus B19, influenza, CMV and Epstein-Barr virus. A group of highly shared sequence variants was considered likely to be a technical artifact of the sequencing pipeline. In an earlier analysis of several hundred of the donors, most TCR beta V segments were observed in productive rearrangements about 87% or about 30% of the time, broadly matching IMGT annotations. The presence/absence analyses assumed that sequencing depth was roughly uniform across donors, and that assumption may not be true. The authors suggested that the approach could potentially be generalized to other disease states and immunological phenotypes. Strong co-occurrence of HLA alleles, especially DR and DQ, made assigning TCR associations to individual alleles difficult. A later analysis found that most CMV-associated TCR beta chains appeared HLA-restricted, with HLA associations seemingly driven largely by CMV exposure. Cytomegalovirus status was reported to be diagnosed by the classifier with high specificity and sensitivity in both the original and validation cohorts. The study listed approximately 150 TCR beta chains as associated with cytomegalovirus. An association between a missense DCLRE1C variant and V-gene and J-gene trimming of TCR beta chains was found in a later genetic analysis and replicated in an independent cohort. In a later analysis, the rate of TCR association differed among HLA loci, with DRB1 alleles having the most associated TCRs and HLA-C alleles having the fewest. In a later analysis, HLA-associated TCR beta chains showed more clonal expansion and lower generation probabilities than non-associated chains that were equally common. The only immune exposure information available for the cohort was CMV serostatus. Correlated functional status among segregating V segments might be attributable to linkage disequilibrium, but an unknown experimental factor could not be ruled out. The cohort was sequenced for TCR beta chains only, and without alpha or paired-chain data the features that could be detected were limited. A further reported finding was that TCR beta sequences accurately predicted the HLA-A and HLA-B alleles for most subjects in the first cohort. About 17 rarely observed V segments, including chromosome 9 orphons, were excluded from the earlier analysis of approximately 500 of the donors because counts were too low. According to a later genetic analysis, donors in an Asian-associated ancestry cluster had fewer N-insertions in productive TCRs than the roughly 670-donor mean. Most TCR sequences were seen in very few donors, while some public TCRs were found in many individuals. A few of the identified cytomegalovirus-associated TCR beta chains were confirmed in vitro to be specific for cytomegalovirus antigens. At a false discovery rate of 0.05, a later analysis linked 15,000 to 20,000 TCR beta sequences to specific HLA alleles.

Receptor libraries were prepared by the immunoSEQ multiplex PCR assay. For the multiplex PCR, a mixture combining 60 forward primers for TCR Vbeta segments and 13 reverse primers for TCR Jbeta segments was used. Amplification of the CDR3 region of rearranged TCR beta genes was performed with a multiplex PCR assay on genomic DNA. On the Illumina HiSeq System, the amplified TCR beta libraries were sequenced as 87-base-pair reads. In the source study's methods: A later analysis counted tens of millions of unique TCR beta chains across the 700 or so repertoires, and some 11 million of these chains were shared by at least two donors. A nearest-neighbor algorithm error-corrected the raw reads and collapsed the reads into unique sequences, merging closely related sequences to remove PCR and sequencing errors. Alignment of CDR3 sequences to IMGT reference sequences was used to assign V, D and J gene segments. For a sequence to be retained, a match of at least six nucleotides to both a V gene segment and a J gene segment was required. Rearrangements were classified as productive when the CDR3 lacked stop codons and remained in frame with V and J, and all other rearrangements were classified as non-productive. CDR3 was defined according to IMGT convention as the region running from the second conserved V-encoded cysteine to the conserved J-encoded phenylalanine. The earlier analysis of approximately 590 of the donors excluded any sequence lacking an unambiguous match to a single V gene segment. In an earlier analysis of 587 of the donors, V segments were called functional above 56.7% productive rearrangements and were called segregating when the between-donor standard deviation exceeded 5%. A statistical classification framework was developed to diagnose cytomegalovirus status using the catalog of TCR beta chain sequences. In a later analysis, TCR nucleotide sequences were compared against IMGT/GENE-DB human TR gene sequences so that V and J genes could be assigned. The TCRdist pipeline was used in a later analysis to assign CDR3 sequences and most-parsimonious VDJ recombination scenarios. In a later analysis, each TCR beta chain was defined by its CDR3 amino acid sequence together with its V-gene family, and reads without a unique V-gene family were excluded. As a way to deal with suspected cross-contamination and a sequencing artifact, a later analysis dropped approximately 570 nucleotide sequences that were highly shared and had low generation probability. A later analysis calculated a clonal expansion index for each public chain from normalized within-repertoire ranks of inferred template counts. A later analysis computed generation probabilities with a VDJ recombination model fitted to out-of-frame rearrangements, and checked the results against IGoR. In a later analysis, hypergeometric tests were used to score TCR-TCR, TCR-HLA and TCR-CMV co-occurrence, with a repertoire-size bias correction applied to TCR pairs. A later analysis estimated false discovery rates by permuting HLA or CMV assignments 20 times. In a later analysis, co-occurring TCRs were grouped using DBSCAN, and TCRdist sequence similarity was added for clustering within HLA-allele-positive subsets. Co-occurrence clustering excluded repertoires with fewer than 30,000 or more than 120,000 public chains, plus five with anomalous nucleotide sharing. The clones in this table, taken by TCRdb from immuneACCESS, are in-frame only. Not every clone is retained; where verified, under half of the shortfall comes from an unresolved V gene, and the cause of the rest is unknown. Clone size and the V and J calls come from that table; the DNA yielded D and trimming. For this sample the table gives approximately 100,000 clones, of which about 84% were detected only once. The ten largest clones represent around 2% of the sample.

Trimming removed 0 bases from V and 2 bases from J; the gene matches leave 2 bases unexplained. According to the germline V gene, CDR1 reads MNHEY and CDR2 reads SVGAGI. The CDR3 has 16 amino acids, counting the end cysteine and phenylalanine. Solely the CDR3 DNA is kept, with 48 bases framed from the first base. In total, 600 or so healthy bone marrow donors made up the cohort. At the time of sampling, every cohort member was nominally healthy, though immune exposures that went unrecorded were likely present. The donor was CMV seronegative and was included in the group of around 320 seronegative cohort members. A peripheral blood sample was provided by each donor, and peripheral blood mononuclear cells were used for TCR beta sequencing. Genomic DNA was extracted from the blood cell samples with the Qiagen DNeasy Blood Extraction Kit. With regard to this clone: Its antigen is not yet known. No much larger clonotype is one base removed from it; base qualities were not supplied.

The TCR originated in a man aged 18 to 30 in good health and CMV-seronegative. Material: PBMCs. This chain joins TRBV6-5 to TRBJ2-1; 9 middle bases align to TRBD2. The CDR3 corresponds to CASSYSKRGAYNEQFF. At the DNA level, the sequence is TGTGCCAGCAGTTACTCGAAGCGGGGGGCCTACAATGAGCAGTTCTTC.